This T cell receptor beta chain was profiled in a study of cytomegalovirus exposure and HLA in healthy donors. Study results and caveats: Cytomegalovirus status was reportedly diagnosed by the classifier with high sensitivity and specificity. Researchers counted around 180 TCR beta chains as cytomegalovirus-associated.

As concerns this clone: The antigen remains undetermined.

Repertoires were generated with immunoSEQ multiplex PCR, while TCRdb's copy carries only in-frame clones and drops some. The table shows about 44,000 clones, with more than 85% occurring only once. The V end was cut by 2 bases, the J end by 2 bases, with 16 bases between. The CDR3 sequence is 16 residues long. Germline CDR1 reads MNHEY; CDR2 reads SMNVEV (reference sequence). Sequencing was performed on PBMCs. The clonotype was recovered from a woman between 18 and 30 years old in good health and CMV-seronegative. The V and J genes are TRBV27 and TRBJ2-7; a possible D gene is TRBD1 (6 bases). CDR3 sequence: CASSLTLQGPAYEQYF. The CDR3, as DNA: TGTGCCAGCAGTTTAACGTTACAGGGCCCGGCCTACGAGCAGTACTTC.